This entry is about one T cell receptor beta chain. Authors' processing steps: Reference gene primer amplification in the assay estimated nucleated cell counts. Sequenced by immunoSEQ multiplex PCR; TCRdb stores in-frame clones only, minus some. The V and J calls and the clone size are those of that table, but D and trimming were determined from the DNA. The table has about 200,000 clones, 88% seen once. This specimen belongs to a study of blood T cell repertoires in COVID-19. About the study: Some COVID-19 samples were acute and others convalescent; all came from the United States, Italy and Spain. PBMCs, B-cell-depleted T cells, or T cells provided the cDNA or gDNA that made up the material.

The CDR3 has 14 residues. CDR1 is SGHNT and CDR2 is YENEEA in the germline V gene. The V segment lost 5 bases and the J segment 5 bases; nucleotides outside the gene matches: 7. Sequenced: peripheral blood. The chain employs TRBV11-3 and TRBJ2-5; 8 positions agree with TRBD1. The TCR was taken from a man aged 35-49 years with active or convalescent COVID-19. The CDR3, as DNA: TGTGCCAGCAGCCCCCGGACAGGGCAGGAGACCCAGTACTTC. It translates to CASSPRTGQETQYF. The full variable domain, its missing parts supplied by reference TRBV11-3 and TRBJ2-5, is EAGVVQSPRYKIIEKKQPVAFWCNPISGHNTLYWYLQNLGQGPELLIRYENEEAVDDSQLPKDRFSAERLKGVDSTLKIQPAELGDSAVYLCASSPRTGQETQYFGPGTRLLVL.